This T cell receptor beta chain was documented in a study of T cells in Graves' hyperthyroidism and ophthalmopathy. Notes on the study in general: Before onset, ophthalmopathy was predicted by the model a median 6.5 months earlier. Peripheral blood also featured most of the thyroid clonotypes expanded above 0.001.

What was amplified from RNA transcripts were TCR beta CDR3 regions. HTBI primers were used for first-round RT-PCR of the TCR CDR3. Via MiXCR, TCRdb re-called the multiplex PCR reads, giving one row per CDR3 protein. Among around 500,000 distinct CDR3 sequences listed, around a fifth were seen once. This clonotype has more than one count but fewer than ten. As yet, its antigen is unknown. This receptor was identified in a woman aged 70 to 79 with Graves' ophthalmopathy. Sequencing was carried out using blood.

In DNA, the CDR3 is TGTGCCAGCAGCTCGGAAATGACAGGGTTCGATGGCTACACCTTC. Its translation: CASSSEMTGFDGYTF. The rearrangement links TRBV5-6 to TRBJ1-2, with 7 bases aligning to TRBD1. In germline, CDR1 is SGHDT, CDR2 YYEEEE. The CDR3 loop spans 15 amino acids. Unmatched junction bases numbered 11, after V lost 3 bases and J lost 6 bases.